The next 17 T cell receptor beta chains were all read from a single sample in a study of circulating CD8 cells and anti-PD-1 response in melanoma. From live CD3+CD8+TCRalphabeta+ cells, four PD-1 and/or TIGIT subsets were sorted. TCR libraries were prepared from roughly 15 ng of total RNA with the QIAseq Immune Repertoire TCR panel. TCRdb passed the reads through MiXCR, listing each CDR3 protein once. The data contain about 380 distinct CDR3 sequences, about 7.4% of them singletons. Sequenced here: CD8+ T cells from PBMCs, sampled at baseline or after one month of anti-PD-1 therapy (not recorded which). The origin of the receptors is a human donor with melanoma.

Relative to its sample, this clonotype is medium-sized. V is TRBV29-1 and J is TRBJ2-7; tentative D call: TRBD2 (5 bases). CDR3 length: 12 amino acids. Germline V gives CDR1 SQVTM, CDR2 ANQGSEA. The CDR3 DNA is TGCAGTGCAGTCAGCGACTACTACGAGCAGTACTTC. This encodes CSAVSDYYEQYF.

Relative to its sample, this clonotype is large. The chain recombines TRBV9 with TRBJ2-5; 9 bases fit TRBD1. This CDR3 has 14 residues. CDR1 and CDR2 (germline): SGDLS, YYNGEE. V lost 4 bases and J lost 5; bases outside the gene matches: 6. Here the CDR3 reads CASSPGTGRETQYF. CDR3 coding DNA: TGTGCCAGCAGCCCGGGGACAGGGAGGGAGACCCAGTACTTC.

This clonotype is medium-sized in the sample. Germline is not matched at one junction end, which may reflect a read error. The gene calls are TRBV28 and TRBJ2-1, with TRBD2 matching over 10 bases. Looked up from germline, CDR1 is MDHEN and CDR2 is SYDVKM. The CDR3 sequence is 13 residues long. The CDR3 here is CASSLPSGSPGVF. CDR3 bases: TGTGCCAGCAGTTTACCTAGCGGGAGCCCCGGGGTCTTC.

The chain is built from TRBV27 and TRBJ2-7, with 8 nucleotides matching TRBD2. V gave up 4 bases and J gave up 6 bases; unmatched junction bases: 5. The CDR3 totals 13 residues. CDR1 and CDR2 (germline): MNHEY, SMNVEV (reference sequence). The CDR3 DNA reads TGTGCCAGCAGTTCGACTAGCGCCGGCGAGCAGTACTTC. This encodes CASSSTSAGEQYF.

With regard to this clonotype: At one boundary the junction diverges from the germline segment, which might be a read error. DNA of the CDR3: TGTGCCGGCAGCCGGCTAGCGAAAGGCACCGGGGAGCTGTTTTTT. Its protein product is CAGSRLAKGTGELFF. The chain couples TRBV7-3 to TRBJ2-2; TRBD2 is a possible D gene (6 bases). The CDR3 extends over 15 amino acids. Per the germline V gene, CDR1 is SGHTA and CDR2 is FQGTGA. The variable domain in full, completed from reference TRBV7-3 and TRBJ2-2, reads GAGVSQTPSNKVTEKGKYVELRCDPISGHTALYWYRQSLGQGPEFLIYFQGTGAADDSGLPNDRFFAVRPEGSVSTLKIQRTERGDSAVYLCAGSRLAKGTGELFFGEGSRLTVL.

This clonotype is large in the sample. CDR3 DNA sequence: TGTGCCAGCGGGGAGGACAGGGATGACGAGCAGTACTTC. Translating gives CASGEDRDDEQYF. J is TRBJ2-7 and V is TRBV28; 8 bases agree with TRBD1. CDR3 length equals 13 residues. The J segment lost 5 bases and the V segment lost 8 bases, leaving 8 bases of the junction unmatched. The germline gives CDR1 MDHEN, CDR2 SYDVKM.

In its sample, this clonotype is large. The chain couples TRBV28 to TRBJ2-3; 11 nucleotides align to TRBD2. Trimming cost V 6 bases and J 6 bases; bases outside gene matches: 14. The germline gives CDR1 MDHEN, CDR2 SYDVKM. There are 17 residues in the CDR3. CDR3 protein: CASSSTSVLAGGDTQYF. The CDR3 DNA reads as TGTGCCAGCAGCTCGACCTCGGTGTTAGCGGGAGGGGATACGCAGTATTTT. Using reference TRBV28 and TRBJ2-3 for the parts outside the CDR3, the full variable domain is DVKVTQSSRYLVKRTGEKVFLECVQDMDHENMFWYRQDPGLGLRLIYFSYDVKMKEKGDIPEGYSVSREKKERFSLILESASTNQTSMYLCASSSTSVLAGGDTQYFGPGTRLTVL.

This clonotype is labeled as large (0.1 to 1%). This chain connects TRBV28 to TRBJ2-7; no definite D call. The CDR3 covers 14 residues. The V gene's germline CDR1 is MDHEN and CDR2 SYDVKM. Trimming removed 4 bases at V and 1 base at J, with 11 bases between. The CDR3 DNA is TGTGCCAGCAGTTGGACCACACTTTCCTACGAGCAGTACTTC. Amino acids: CASSWTTLSYEQYF.

This clonotype is deemed medium-sized. The chain joins TRBV29-1 to TRBJ2-7, with D possibly TRBD2 on 5 matching bases. Germline-derived CDR1 and CDR2 are SQVTM and ANQGSEA. This CDR3 has 13 residues. The germline V and J ends were trimmed by 7 bases and 3 bases, with 16 bases remaining between them. CDR3 sequence reads: CSAQRMGSYEQYF. As DNA, the CDR3 is TGCAGCGCCCAGCGGATGGGGAGCTACGAGCAGTACTTC.

By share of the sample, this clonotype is medium-sized. The chain has TRBV28 and TRBJ2-1; no clear D. V shed 4 bases and J shed 2 bases, with 6 bases lying between them. The CDR3 spans 13 residues. CDR1 and CDR2 (germline): MDHEN, SYDVKM. The CDR3: CASSSPPYNEQFF. CDR3 nucleotides: TGTGCCAGCAGTTCGCCCCCCTACAATGAGCAGTTCTTC.

As regards this clonotype: The germline gene is not matched at one end of the junction; a read error may be the cause. V is TRBV20-1 and J is TRBJ1-3, with no clear D. Germline V gene data show CDR1 as DFQATT and CDR2 as SNEGSKA (reference sequence). CDR3 length equals 15 residues. The CDR3 nucleotides read TGCAGTGCTGGAGATGACACCCGCTCTGGAAGCACCATATATTTT. Translating it yields CSAGDDTRSGSTIYF.

In the case of this clonotype: At one end, the junction sequence differs from germline, possibly due to a read error. The rearrangement joins TRBV19 to TRBJ2-2, with D uncertain. Germline V lookup: CDR1 LNHDA, CDR2 SQIVND (reference sequence). The CDR3 is 14 residues long. CDR3 amino acids: CANSLGWGTGELFF. The DNA for the CDR3 is TGTGCCAATAGTCTCGGCTGGGGTACCGGGGAGCTGTTTTTT.

This clonotype is medium-sized by share. CDR3 sequence: CATSAGTSDTDTQYF. CDR3 coding DNA: TGTGCCACCAGTGCCGGGACTAGCGACACAGATACGCAGTATTTT. This chain connects TRBV24-1 to TRBJ2-3; 10 nucleotides agree with TRBD2. This CDR3 has 15 amino acids. CDR1 is KGHDR, CDR2 SFDVKD, per germline. V was clipped by 5 bases and J by 2 bases; unmatched bases: 3.

This clonotype is deemed medium-sized. The rearrangement uses TRBV18 and TRBJ2-1; a possible D gene is TRBD2 (6 bases). CDR3 length: 15 residues. Trimming left V 6 bases short and J 3 bases short, with 15 bases between. Germline V CDR1 and CDR2: KGHSH, LQKENI. Here the CDR3 reads CASSLGGGNYNEQFF. CDR3 bases: TGTGCCAGCTCCCTGGGGGGAGGCAACTACAATGAGCAGTTCTTC.

This clonotype is medium-sized. This sequence joins TRBV29-1 and TRBJ2-1, with 9 positions matching TRBD1. Trimming cost V 7 bases and J 0 bases; bases outside gene matches: 7. The CDR3 runs to 15 residues. In germline, CDR1 is SQVTM, CDR2 ANQGSEA. The chain's CDR3 is CSGDGQGNSYNEQFF. The CDR3 DNA is TGCAGCGGGGACGGACAGGGGAACTCCTACAATGAGCAGTTCTTC.

This clonotype counts as medium-sized. At one end, the junction sequence differs from germline, possibly due to a read error. This chain uses TRBV29-1 with TRBJ1-2, with D maybe TRBD1 (6 bases). The CDR3 has 11 residues. Germline CDR1 and CDR2: SQVTM and ANQGSEA. The CDR3 DNA reads TGCAGTGTTGCAGGGGATAATGGCTACACCTTC. It encodes CSVAGDNGYTF.

Remarks on this clonotype: Given a much more abundant clone one base away, this may be a read error. The genes are TRBV20-1 and TRBJ2-1; TRBD2 is a possible D gene (6 bases). Germline-derived CDR1 and CDR2 are DFQATT and SNEGSKA (reference sequence). CDR3 size: 13 residues. CDR3 sequence: CRVLREHSNEQFF. The CDR3 DNA is TGCAGAGTCCTTCGGGAGCATAGCAATGAGCAGTTCTTC.